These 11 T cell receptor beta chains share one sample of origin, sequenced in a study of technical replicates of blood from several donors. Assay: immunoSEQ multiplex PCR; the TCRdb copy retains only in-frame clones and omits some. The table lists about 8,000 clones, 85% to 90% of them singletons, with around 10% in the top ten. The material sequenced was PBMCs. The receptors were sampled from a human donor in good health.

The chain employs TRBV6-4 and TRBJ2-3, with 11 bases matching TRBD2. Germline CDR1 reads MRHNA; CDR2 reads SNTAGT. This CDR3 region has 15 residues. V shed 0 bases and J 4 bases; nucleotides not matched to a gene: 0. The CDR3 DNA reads TGTGCCAGCAGTGACTCACTAGCGGGAGCAGATACGCAGTATTTT. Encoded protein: CASSDSLAGADTQYF.

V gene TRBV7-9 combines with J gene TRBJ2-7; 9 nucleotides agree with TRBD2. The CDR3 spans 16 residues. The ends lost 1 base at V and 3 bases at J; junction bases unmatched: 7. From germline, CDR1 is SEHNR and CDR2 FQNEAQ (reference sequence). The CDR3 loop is CASSLVVSGSLYEQYF. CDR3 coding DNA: TGTGCCAGCAGCTTAGTAGTTAGCGGGAGTCTCTACGAGCAGTACTTC. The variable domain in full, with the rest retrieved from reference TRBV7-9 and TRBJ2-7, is DTGVSQNPRHKITKRGQNVTFRCDPISEHNRLYWYRQTLGQGPEFLTYFQNEAQLEKSRLLSDRFSAERPKGSFSTLEIQRTEQGDSAMYLCASSLVVSGSLYEQYFGPGTRLTVT.

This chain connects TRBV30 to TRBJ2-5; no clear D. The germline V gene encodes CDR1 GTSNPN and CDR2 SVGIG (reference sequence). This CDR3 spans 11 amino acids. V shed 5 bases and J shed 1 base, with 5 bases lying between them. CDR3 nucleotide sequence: TGTGCCTGGTCCAGCCAAGAGACCCAGTACTTC. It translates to CAWSSQETQYF. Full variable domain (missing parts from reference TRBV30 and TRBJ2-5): SQTIHQWPATLVQPVGSPLSLECTVEGTSNPNLYWYRQAAGRGLQLLFYSVGIGQISSEVPQNLSASRPQDRQFILSSKKLLLSDSGFYLCAWSSQETQYFGPGTRLLVL.

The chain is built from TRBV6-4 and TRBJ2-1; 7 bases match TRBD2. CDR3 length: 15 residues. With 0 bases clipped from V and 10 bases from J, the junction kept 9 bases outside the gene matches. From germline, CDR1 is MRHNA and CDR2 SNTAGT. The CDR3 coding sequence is TGTGCCAGCAGTGACTCTTCGGGGGGACCCACGGAGCAGTTCTTC. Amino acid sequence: CASSDSSGGPTEQFF.

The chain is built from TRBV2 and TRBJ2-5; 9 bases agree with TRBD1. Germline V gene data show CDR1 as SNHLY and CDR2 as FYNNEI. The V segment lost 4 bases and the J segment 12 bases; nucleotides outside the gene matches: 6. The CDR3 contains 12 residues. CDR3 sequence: CASSADRGVKYF. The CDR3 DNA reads TGTGCCAGCAGTGCTGACAGGGGGGTTAAGTACTTC. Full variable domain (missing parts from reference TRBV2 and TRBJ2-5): EPEVTQTPSHQVTQMGQEVILRCVPISNHLYFYWYRQILGQKVEFLVSFYNNEISEKSEIFDDQFSVERPDGSNFTLKIRSTKLEDSAMYFCASSADRGVKYFGPGTRLLVL.

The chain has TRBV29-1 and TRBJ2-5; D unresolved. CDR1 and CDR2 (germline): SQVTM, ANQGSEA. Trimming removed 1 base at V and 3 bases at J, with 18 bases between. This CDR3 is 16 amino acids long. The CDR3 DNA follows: TGCAGCGTTGAAGGCCTCCGTAGCAGATGGGAAGAGACCCAGTACTTC. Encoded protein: CSVEGLRSRWEETQYF.

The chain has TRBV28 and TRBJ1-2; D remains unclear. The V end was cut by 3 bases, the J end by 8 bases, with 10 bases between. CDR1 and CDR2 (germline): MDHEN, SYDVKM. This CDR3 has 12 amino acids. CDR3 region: CASSFLRLGYTF. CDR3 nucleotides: TGTGCCAGCAGTTTTTTGAGGTTAGGCTACACCTTC.

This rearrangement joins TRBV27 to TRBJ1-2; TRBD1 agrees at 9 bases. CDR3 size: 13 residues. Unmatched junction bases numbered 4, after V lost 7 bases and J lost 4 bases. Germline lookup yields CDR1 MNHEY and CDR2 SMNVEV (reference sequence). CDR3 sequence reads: CASKQGALYGYTF. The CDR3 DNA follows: TGTGCCAGCAAACAGGGGGCACTCTATGGCTACACCTTC.

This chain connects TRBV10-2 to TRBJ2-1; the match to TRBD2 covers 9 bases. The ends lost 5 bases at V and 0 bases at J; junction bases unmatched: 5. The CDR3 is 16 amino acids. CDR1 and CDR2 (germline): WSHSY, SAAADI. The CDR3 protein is CASSKLAGYSYNEQFF. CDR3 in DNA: TGCGCCAGCAGTAAACTAGCGGGCTACTCCTACAATGAGCAGTTCTTC.

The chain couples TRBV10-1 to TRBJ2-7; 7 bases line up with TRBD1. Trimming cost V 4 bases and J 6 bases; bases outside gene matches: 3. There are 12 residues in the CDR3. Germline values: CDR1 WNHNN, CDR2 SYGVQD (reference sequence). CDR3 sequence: CASSVPGGEQYF. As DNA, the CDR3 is TGCGCCAGCAGTGTCCCAGGGGGCGAGCAGTACTTC.

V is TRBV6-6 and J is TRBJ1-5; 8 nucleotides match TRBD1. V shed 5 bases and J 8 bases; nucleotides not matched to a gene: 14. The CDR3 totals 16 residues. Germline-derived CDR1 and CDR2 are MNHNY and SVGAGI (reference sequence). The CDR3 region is CASSNQQGAGFEPQHF. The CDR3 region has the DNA TGTGCCAGCAGTAACCAGCAGGGGGCGGGGTTTGAGCCCCAGCATTTT.